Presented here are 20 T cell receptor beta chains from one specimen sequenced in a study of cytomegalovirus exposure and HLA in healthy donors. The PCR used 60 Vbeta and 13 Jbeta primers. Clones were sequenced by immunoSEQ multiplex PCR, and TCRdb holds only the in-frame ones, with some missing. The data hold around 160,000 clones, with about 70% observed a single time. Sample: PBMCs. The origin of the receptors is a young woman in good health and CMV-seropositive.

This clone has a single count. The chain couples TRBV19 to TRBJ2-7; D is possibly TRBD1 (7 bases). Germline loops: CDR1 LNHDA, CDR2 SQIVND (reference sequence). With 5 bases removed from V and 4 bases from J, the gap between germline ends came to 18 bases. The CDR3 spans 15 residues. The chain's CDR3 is CASSFDWTGLYEQYF. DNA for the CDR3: TGTGCCAGTAGTTTTGATTGGACAGGACTATACGAGCAGTACTTC.

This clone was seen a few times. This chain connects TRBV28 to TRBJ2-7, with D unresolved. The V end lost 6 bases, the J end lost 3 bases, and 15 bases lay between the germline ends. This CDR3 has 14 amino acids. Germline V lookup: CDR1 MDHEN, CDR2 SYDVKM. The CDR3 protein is CASSSPSSSYEQYF. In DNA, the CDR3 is TGTGCCAGCAGCTCCCCCAGTAGCAGCTACGAGCAGTACTTC. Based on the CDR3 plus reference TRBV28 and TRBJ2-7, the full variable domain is DVKVTQSSRYLVKRTGEKVFLECVQDMDHENMFWYRQDPGLGLRLIYFSYDVKMKEKGDIPEGYSVSREKKERFSLILESASTNQTSMYLCASSSPSSSYEQYFGPGTRLTVT.

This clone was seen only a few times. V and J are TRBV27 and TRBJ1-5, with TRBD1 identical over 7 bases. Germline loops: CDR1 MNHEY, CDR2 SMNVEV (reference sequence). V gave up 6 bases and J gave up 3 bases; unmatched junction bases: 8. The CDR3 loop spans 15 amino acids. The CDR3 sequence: CASRQQGNANQPQHF. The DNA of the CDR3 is TGTGCCAGCAGGCAACAGGGGAACGCCAATCAGCCCCAGCATTTT.

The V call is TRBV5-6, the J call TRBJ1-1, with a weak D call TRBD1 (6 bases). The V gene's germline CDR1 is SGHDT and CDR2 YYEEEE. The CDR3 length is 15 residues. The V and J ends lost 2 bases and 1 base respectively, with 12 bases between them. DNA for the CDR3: TGTGCCAGCAGCTTTACCAGGGGTCCGAACACTGAAGCTTTCTTT. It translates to CASSFTRGPNTEAFF.

DNA for the CDR3: TGTGCCAGCAGCTTAACTCAATCCGCATTTCCCTATAATTCACCCCTCCACTTT. It translates to CASSLTQSAFPYNSPLHF. The chain employs TRBV11-2 and TRBJ1-6; no clear D gene. V was cut by 2 bases and J by 2 bases, with 16 bases left in between. The germline CDR1 and CDR2 sequences are SGHAT and FQNNGV. This CDR3 comprises 18 residues.

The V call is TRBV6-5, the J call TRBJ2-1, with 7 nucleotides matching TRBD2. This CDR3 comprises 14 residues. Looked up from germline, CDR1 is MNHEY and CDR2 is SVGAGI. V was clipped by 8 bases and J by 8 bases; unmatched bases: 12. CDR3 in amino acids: CASRRGGSPDEQFF. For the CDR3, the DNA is TGTGCCAGCCGGAGGGGCGGGAGCCCTGATGAGCAGTTCTTC.

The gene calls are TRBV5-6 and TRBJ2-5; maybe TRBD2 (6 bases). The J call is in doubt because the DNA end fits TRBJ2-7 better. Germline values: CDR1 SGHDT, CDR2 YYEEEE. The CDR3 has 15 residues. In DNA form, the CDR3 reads TGTGCCAGCAGCCCCCCCGGGGGTTGGGGGACCGAGCAGTACTTC. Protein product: CASSPPGGWGTEQYF.

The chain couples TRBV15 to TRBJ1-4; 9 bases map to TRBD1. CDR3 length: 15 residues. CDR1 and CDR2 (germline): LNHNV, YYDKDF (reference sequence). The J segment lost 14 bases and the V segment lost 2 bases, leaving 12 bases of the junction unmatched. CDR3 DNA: TGTGCCACCAGCAGAAACCGGGACAGGGCTACGAACCTGTTTTTT. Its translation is CATSRNRDRATNLFF.

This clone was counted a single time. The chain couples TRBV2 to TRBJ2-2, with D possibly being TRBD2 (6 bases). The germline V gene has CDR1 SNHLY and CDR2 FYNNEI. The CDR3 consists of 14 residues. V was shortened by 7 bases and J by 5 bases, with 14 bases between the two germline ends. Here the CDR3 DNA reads TGTGCCAGCAAGCCGGGACTTCATACCGGGGAGCTGTTTTTT. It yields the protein CASKPGLHTGELFF.

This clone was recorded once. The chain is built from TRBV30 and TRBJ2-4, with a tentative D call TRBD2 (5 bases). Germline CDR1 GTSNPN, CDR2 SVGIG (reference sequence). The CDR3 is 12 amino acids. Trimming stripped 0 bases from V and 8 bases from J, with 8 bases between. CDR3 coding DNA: TGTGCCTGGAGTGTACGAGGGCACATTCAGTACTTC. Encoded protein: CAWSVRGHIQYF.

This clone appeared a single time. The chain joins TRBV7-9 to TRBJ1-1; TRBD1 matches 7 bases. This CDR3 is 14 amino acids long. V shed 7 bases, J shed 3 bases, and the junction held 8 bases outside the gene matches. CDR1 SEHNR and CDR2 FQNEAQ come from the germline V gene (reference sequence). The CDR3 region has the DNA TGTGCCAGCAACGTAGGGGGCGAGTACACTGAAGCTTTCTTT. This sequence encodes CASNVGGEYTEAFF.

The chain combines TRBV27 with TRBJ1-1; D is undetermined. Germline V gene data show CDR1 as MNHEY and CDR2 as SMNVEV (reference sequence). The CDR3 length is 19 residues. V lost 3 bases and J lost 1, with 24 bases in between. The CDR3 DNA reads TGTGCCAGCAGTTTTCCTAATGGGGTTCGGAGGTATGGGAACACTGAAGCTTTCTTT. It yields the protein CASSFPNGVRRYGNTEAFF.

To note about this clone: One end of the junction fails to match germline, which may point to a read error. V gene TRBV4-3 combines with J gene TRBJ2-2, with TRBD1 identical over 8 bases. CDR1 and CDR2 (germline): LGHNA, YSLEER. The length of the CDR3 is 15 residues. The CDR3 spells CASTQGQGGTGELFF. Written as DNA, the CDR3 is TGCGCCAGCACCCAAGGACAGGGTGGCACCGGGGAGCTGTTTTTT.

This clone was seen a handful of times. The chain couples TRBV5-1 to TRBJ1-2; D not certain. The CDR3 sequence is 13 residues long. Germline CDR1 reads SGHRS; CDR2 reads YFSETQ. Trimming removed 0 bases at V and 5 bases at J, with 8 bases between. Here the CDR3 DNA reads TGCGCCAGCAGCTTGGATTCAGTATATGGCTACACCTTC. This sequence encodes CASSLDSVYGYTF.

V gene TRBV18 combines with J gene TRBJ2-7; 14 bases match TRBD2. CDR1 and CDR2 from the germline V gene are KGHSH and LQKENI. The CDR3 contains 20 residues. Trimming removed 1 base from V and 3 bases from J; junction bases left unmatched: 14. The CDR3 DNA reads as TGTGCCAGCTCACCACTACCGCCGACTAGCGGGGGGGGGAAAAACTACGAGCAGTACTTC. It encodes CASSPLPPTSGGGKNYEQYF.

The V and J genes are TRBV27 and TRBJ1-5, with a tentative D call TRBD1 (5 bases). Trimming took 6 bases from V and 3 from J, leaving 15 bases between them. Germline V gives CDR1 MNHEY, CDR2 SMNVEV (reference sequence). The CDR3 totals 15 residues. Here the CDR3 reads CASRFTQGLNQPQHF. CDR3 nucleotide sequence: TGTGCCAGCAGGTTCACTCAGGGTCTCAATCAGCCCCAGCATTTT.

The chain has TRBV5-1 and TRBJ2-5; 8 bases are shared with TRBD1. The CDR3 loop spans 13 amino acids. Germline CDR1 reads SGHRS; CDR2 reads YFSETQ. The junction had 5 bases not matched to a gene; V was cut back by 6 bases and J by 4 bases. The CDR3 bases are TGCGCCAGCACGTCAGACAGGGGAGAGACCCAGTACTTC. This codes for CASTSDRGETQYF.

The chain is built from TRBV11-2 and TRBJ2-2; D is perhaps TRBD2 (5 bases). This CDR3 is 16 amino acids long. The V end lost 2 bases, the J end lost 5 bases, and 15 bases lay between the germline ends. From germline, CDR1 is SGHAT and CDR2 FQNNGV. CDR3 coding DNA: TGTGCCAGCAGCTTAAATGGTCTCGGGAAAACCGGGGAGCTGTTTTTT. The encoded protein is CASSLNGLGKTGELFF.

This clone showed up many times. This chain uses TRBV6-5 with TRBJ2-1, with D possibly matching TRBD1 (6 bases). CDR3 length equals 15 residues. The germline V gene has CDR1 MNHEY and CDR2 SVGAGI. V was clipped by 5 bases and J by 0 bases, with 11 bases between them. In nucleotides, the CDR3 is TGTGCCAGCAGTACAGGGAGTAGCTCCTACAATGAGCAGTTCTTC. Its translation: CASSTGSSSYNEQFF.

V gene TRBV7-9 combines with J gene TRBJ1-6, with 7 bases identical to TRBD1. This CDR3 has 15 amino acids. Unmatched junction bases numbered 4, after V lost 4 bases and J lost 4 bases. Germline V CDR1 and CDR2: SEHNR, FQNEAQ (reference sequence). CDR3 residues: CASSYPTGYNSPLHF. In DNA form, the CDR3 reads TGTGCCAGCAGCTACCCGACAGGGTATAATTCACCCCTCCACTTT.